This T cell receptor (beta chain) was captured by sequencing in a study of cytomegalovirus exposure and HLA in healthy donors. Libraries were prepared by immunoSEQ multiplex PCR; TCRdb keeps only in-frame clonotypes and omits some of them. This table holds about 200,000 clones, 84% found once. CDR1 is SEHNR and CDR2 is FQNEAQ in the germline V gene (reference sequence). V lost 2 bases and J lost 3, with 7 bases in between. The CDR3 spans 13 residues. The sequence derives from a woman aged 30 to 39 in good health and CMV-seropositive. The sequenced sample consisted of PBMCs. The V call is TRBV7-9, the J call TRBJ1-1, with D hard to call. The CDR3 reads CASSLLADTEAFF. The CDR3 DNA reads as TGTGCCAGCAGCTTACTCGCGGACACTGAAGCTTTCTTT.